These T cell receptor beta chains were read from a single sample in a study of T cells in Graves' hyperthyroidism and ophthalmopathy. TCRdb reprocessed the multiplex PCR reads with MiXCR, giving one entry per CDR3 protein. In the table there are hundreds of thousands of distinct CDR3 sequences, more than 12% of which are singletons. Sequencing was carried out using blood. These receptors originate from a woman aged 30 to 39 with Graves' hyperthyroidism. Both conserved end residues are part of each CDR3. A D gene is named only where the DNA matches it firmly. For some rows the clone size is stated as once, few or many, or as a class when expanded; others skip it.

15,TRBV2,TRBJ2-3,many,TRBD2,TGTGCCAGCAGTGAAGCCCTAGCGGGAACAGATACGCAGTATTTT,CASSEALAGTDTQYF
16,TRBV7-9,TRBJ2-7,NA,TRBD1,TGTGCCAGCAGCTTAGGATGGTCGACAGGGGCCTACGAGCAGTACTTC,CASSLGWSTGAYEQYF
17,TRBV3-1,TRBJ1-1,many,TRBD1,TGTGCCAGCAGCCTGAGACAGGGGGCTGCGGTGAACACTGAAGCTTTCTTT,CASSLRQGAAVNTEAFF
13,TRBV7-3,TRBJ1-1,NA,NA,TGTGCCAGCAGCTTGACCAGTGCGACAGTCGCTTTCTTT,CASSLTSATVAFF
14,TRBV3-1,TRBJ2-5,many,NA,TGTGCCAGCAGCCGAGAGACTCAACGGGGGACCCAGTACTTC,CASSRETQRGTQYF
11,TRBV30,TRBJ1-1,many,NA,TGTGCCTGTGCTCCAGGACTTGAAGCTTTCTTT,CACAPGLEAFF
17,TRBV7-9,TRBJ2-3,few,TRBD1,TGTGCCAGCAGCTTATTAGGGACAGAGGGACGATTGGTTACGCAGTATTTT,CASSLLGTEGRLVTQYF
13,TRBV5-4,TRBJ2-7,NA,NA,TGTGCCAGCAGCTTGGCCTGGGGAAACGAGCAGTACTTC,CASSLAWGNEQYF
16,TRBV5-8,TRBJ2-1,many,TRBD1,TGTGCCAGCAGCTTAGGCGGCAGGGGGATCCCCAATGAGCAGTTCTTC,CASSLGGRGIPNEQFF
16,TRBV20-1,TRBJ2-7,NA,TRBD2,TGCAGTGCTAGGCGACTAGCGCTCGTCTCCTACAATGAGCAGTACTTC,CSARRLALVSYNEQYF
12,TRBV2,TRBJ2-1,NA,NA,TGTGCCAGCATACAAGAATACAATGAGCAGTTCTTC,CASIQEYNEQFF
14,TRBV27,TRBJ2-7,many,TRBD1,TGTGCCAGCAGTTTAGGGCAGGGGGTCCACGAGCAGTACTTC,CASSLGQGVHEQYF
19,TRBV11-1,TRBJ2-1,many,TRBD2,TGTGCCAGCAGCTTAGAACGGCTAGCGGGAGGGAGCTCCTACAATGAGCAGTTCTTC,CASSLERLAGGSSYNEQFF
15,TRBV9,TRBJ2-3,many,NA,TGTGCCAGCAGCGTATCAGGGTACGGCACAGATACGCAGTATTTT,CASSVSGYGTDTQYF
17,TRBV9,TRBJ2-3,NA,NA,TGTGCCAGCAGCCTACGAGAAGGTCAAGGGTACACAGATACGCAGTATTTT,CASSLREGQGYTDTQYF
17,TRBV18,TRBJ2-3,few,NA,TGTGCCAGTAACCCCCCGGAGAGGGTCGTCGGCACAGATACGCAGTATTTT,CASNPPERVVGTDTQYF
14,TRBV18,TRBJ2-5,NA,NA,TGTGCCAGCTCACCACGGAATGGTGGGGAGACCCAGTACTTC,CASSPRNGGETQYF
20,TRBV28,TRBJ2-3,many,TRBD2,TGTGCCAGCAGGATGCCGGGACTAGCGGGAGTTCACTCTAGCACAGATACGCAGTATTTT,CASRMPGLAGVHSSTDTQYF
13,TRBV30,TRBJ1-1,NA,NA,TGTGCCTGGAGTGGGGCTAAGGACACTGAAGCTTTCTTT,CAWSGAKDTEAFF
15,TRBV7-9,TRBJ2-2,many,TRBD1,TGTGCCAGCAGCCAAGTCCCGGGACAGTCCGGGGAGCTGTTTTTT,CASSQVPGQSGELFF
14,TRBV20-1,TRBJ2-5,NA,TRBD2,TGCAGTGCATATACGGGGACTATTAAAGAGACCCAGTACTTC,CSAYTGTIKETQYF
14,TRBV24-1,TRBJ1-2,few,NA,TGTGCCACCAGTGATCCCGGACTAGCTTATGGCTACACCTTC,CATSDPGLAYGYTF
15,TRBV6-1,TRBJ1-2,many,NA,TGTGCCAGCAGTGTGGGACCGACAGCAAACTATGGCTACACCTTC,CASSVGPTANYGYTF
15,TRBV5-1,TRBJ2-7,many,TRBD2,TGCGCCAGCAGCTTGGAGACTAGCGGGGCCTACGAGCAGTACTTC,CASSLETSGAYEQYF
14,TRBV28,TRBJ2-5,many,NA,TGTGCCAGCAGGGGACGGAACACTCAAGAGACCCAGTACTTC,CASRGRNTQETQYF
12,TRBV30,TRBJ1-1,many,NA,TGTGCCTGGACAGGGTTCGGGACTGAAGCTTTCTTT,CAWTGFGTEAFF
19,TRBV6-5,TRBJ2-2,many,TRBD2,TGTGCCAGCAGTTACTCGGTTCTAGCGGGAGGGCCCGGCACCGGGGAGCTGTTTTTT,CASSYSVLAGGPGTGELFF
15,TRBV10-3,TRBJ2-1,many,NA,TGTGCCATCAGCCCCGGGAAAGGCACCTACAATGAGCAGTTCTTC,CAISPGKGTYNEQFF
11,TRBV6-1,TRBJ1-5,many,NA,TGTGCCAGCACCCCAAATCAGCCCCAGCATTTT,CASTPNQPQHF
17,TRBV3-1,TRBJ1-6,many,NA,TGTGCCAGCAGCCAAGATCAACTCCGGACAGATTACTCACCCCTCCACTTT,CASSQDQLRTDYSPLHF
18,TRBV14,TRBJ2-3,many,NA,TGTGCCAGCAGCCAAGACCGCCCGGAGTTGAGAGCTCCAGATACGCAGTATTTT,CASSQDRPELRAPDTQYF
13,TRBV3-1,TRBJ1-1,many,TRBD1,TGTGCCAGCAGCCTGACAGGGGACACTGAAGCTTTCTTT,CASSLTGDTEAFF
12,TRBV20-1,TRBJ1-2,many,NA,TGCAGTGCTAGACCACCTACCTATGGCTACACCTTC,CSARPPTYGYTF
15,TRBV6-4,TRBJ2-2,NA,NA,TGTGCCAGCAGGGGTCCTTCTGCAAACACCGGGGGGCTGTTTTTT,CASRGPSANTGGLFF
14,TRBV29-1,TRBJ2-2,few,NA,TGCAGCGTTGAAGATCCCCTCCCGCCCGGGGAGCTGTTTTTT,CSVEDPLPPGELFF
15,TRBV12-3/TRBV12-4,TRBJ2-7,few,TRBD1,TGTGCCAGCAGTTCCGGGACAGACATCTACTACGAGCAGTACTTC,CASSSGTDIYYEQYF
15,TRBV30,TRBJ1-6,many,NA,TGTGCCTGGAGTGTACAAGGTGGCAATCATTCACCCCTCCACTTT,CAWSVQGGNHSPLHF
13,TRBV27,TRBJ1-5,many,NA,TGTGCCAGCAGTTTGAAGGCAGGTCAGCCCCAGCATTTT,CASSLKAGQPQHF
15,TRBV30,TRBJ1-1,NA,TRBD1,TGTGCCTGGAGGCTAGGGGGCCCGGCGAACACTGAAGCTTTCTTT,CAWRLGGPANTEAFF
16,TRBV24-1,TRBJ2-2,NA,NA,TGTGCCACCAGTGACTCGGGGGCCCCCAACACCGGGGAGCTGTTTTTT,CATSDSGAPNTGELFF
13,TRBV18,TRBJ2-7,many,NA,TGTGCCAGCTCACCACAGTCAGCCTACGAGCAGTACTTC,CASSPQSAYEQYF
17,TRBV2,TRBJ2-3,many,TRBD2,TGTGCCAGCAGGCCATTGACTAGCGTTTCTAGCACAGATACGCAGTATTTT,CASRPLTSVSSTDTQYF
15,TRBV6-6,TRBJ1-1,many,TRBD1,TGTGCCAGCAGTTACCCGAACAGGGGAAAGGATGAAGCTTTCTTT,CASSYPNRGKDEAFF
13,TRBV20-1,TRBJ2-1,many,NA,TGCAGTGCTAGAGATCGGAGGTGGAATGAGCAGTTCTTC,CSARDRRWNEQFF
13,TRBV28,TRBJ1-5,many,NA,TGTGCCAGCAGCCCGGGGTTCAATCAGCCCCAGCATTTT,CASSPGFNQPQHF
16,TRBV3-1,TRBJ2-6,NA,NA,TGTGCCAGCAGCCAAAGTTCGGGTTTTGGGGCCAACGTCCTGACTTTC,CASSQSSGFGANVLTF
15,TRBV12-3/TRBV12-4,TRBJ2-7,many,NA,TGTGCCAGCAGTTCCCGCCTCCCGACTGTCCACGAGCAGTACTTC,CASSSRLPTVHEQYF
14,TRBV5-6,TRBJ1-2,many,NA,TGTGCCAGCAGCTTGTTGGGCCTGGGCTATGGCTACACCTTC,CASSLLGLGYGYTF
17,TRBV7-3,TRBJ1-2,NA,TRBD1,TGTGCCAGCAGCTCAAGCGGACAGGGGTTTTCTGACTATGGCTACACCTTC,CASSSSGQGFSDYGYTF
13,TRBV9,TRBJ1-1,many,NA,TGTGCCAGCAGCGTCGACCGGAACACTGAAGCTTTCTTT,CASSVDRNTEAFF